The text below deals with one TCR beta chain. The J segment lost 7 bases and the V segment lost 5 bases, leaving 15 bases of the junction unmatched. The CDR3 has 16 amino acids. From germline, CDR1 is MDHEN and CDR2 SYDVKM. This sample is part of a study of blood T cell repertoires in COVID-19. The wider study: COVID-19 samples collected from the United States, Italy and Spain covered acute and convalescent phases.

The authors' processing: Estimated nucleated cell counts came from reference gene primer amplification. Assay: immunoSEQ multiplex PCR; the TCRdb copy retains only in-frame clones and omits some. V and J calls and clone size come straight from that table; D and trimming were deduced from the DNA. The sample includes 95,000 to 110,000 clones, 91% of them seen just once. V is TRBV28 and J is TRBJ2-7; TRBD2 aligns across 9 bases. This TCR derives from a human donor in a cohort sampled during active COVID-19. Sequencing was carried out using peripheral blood. As DNA, the CDR3 is TGTGCCAGCAGTCTCAGATTAGCGGGAGCGGGTGGGGAGCAGTACTTC. It translates to CASSLRLAGAGGEQYF. Together with reference TRBV28 and TRBJ2-7, the CDR3 gives the full variable domain: DVKVTQSSRYLVKRTGEKVFLECVQDMDHENMFWYRQDPGLGLRLIYFSYDVKMKEKGDIPEGYSVSREKKERFSLILESASTNQTSMYLCASSLRLAGAGGEQYFGPGTRLTVT.